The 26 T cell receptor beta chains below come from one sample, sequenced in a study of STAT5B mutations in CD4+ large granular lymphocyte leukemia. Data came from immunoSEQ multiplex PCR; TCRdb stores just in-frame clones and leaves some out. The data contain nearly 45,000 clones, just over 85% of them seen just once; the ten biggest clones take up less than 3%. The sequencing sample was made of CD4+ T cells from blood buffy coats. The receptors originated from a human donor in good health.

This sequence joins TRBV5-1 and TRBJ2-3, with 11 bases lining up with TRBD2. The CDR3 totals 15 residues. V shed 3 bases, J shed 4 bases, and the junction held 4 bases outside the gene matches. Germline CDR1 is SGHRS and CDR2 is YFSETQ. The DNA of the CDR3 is TGCGCCAGCAGCTGGGGGACTAGCGGCGCAGATACGCAGTATTTT. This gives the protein CASSWGTSGADTQYF.

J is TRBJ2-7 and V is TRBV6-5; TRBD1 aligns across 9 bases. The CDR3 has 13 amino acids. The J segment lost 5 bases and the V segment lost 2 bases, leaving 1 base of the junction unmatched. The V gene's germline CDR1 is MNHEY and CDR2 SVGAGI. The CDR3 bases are TGTGCCAGCAGTTACCGGACAGGGGACGAGCAGTACTTC. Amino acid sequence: CASSYRTGDEQYF.

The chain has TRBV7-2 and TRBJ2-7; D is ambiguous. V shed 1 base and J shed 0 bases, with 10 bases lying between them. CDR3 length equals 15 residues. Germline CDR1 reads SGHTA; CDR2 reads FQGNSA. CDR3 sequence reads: CASSLGGKSSYEQYF. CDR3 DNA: TGTGCCAGCAGCTTAGGCGGCAAGAGCTCCTACGAGCAGTACTTC.

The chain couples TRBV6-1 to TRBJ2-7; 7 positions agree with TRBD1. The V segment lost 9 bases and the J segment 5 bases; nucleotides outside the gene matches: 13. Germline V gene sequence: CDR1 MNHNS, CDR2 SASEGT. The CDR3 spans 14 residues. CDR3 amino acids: CASKTDRVGHEQYF. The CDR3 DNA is TGTGCCAGTAAAACTGACAGGGTTGGTCACGAGCAGTACTTC.

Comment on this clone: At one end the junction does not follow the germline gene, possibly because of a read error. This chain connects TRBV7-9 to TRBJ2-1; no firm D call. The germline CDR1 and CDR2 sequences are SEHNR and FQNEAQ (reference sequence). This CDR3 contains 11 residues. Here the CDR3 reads CASSLQGYLVF. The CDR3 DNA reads TGTGCCAGCAGCTTACAAGGCTACTTGGTCTTC.

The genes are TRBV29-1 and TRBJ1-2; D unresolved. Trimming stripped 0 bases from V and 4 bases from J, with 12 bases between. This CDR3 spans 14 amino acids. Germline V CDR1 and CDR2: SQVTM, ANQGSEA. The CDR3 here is CSVEESVRTYGYTF. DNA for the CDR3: TGCAGCGTTGAAGAATCGGTCAGGACCTATGGCTACACCTTC.

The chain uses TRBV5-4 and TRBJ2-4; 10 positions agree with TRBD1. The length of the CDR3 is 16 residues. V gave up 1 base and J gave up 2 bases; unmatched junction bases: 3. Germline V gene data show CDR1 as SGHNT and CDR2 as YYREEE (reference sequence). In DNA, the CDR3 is TGTGCCAGCAGCTTGCCGGGACAGGGGTCCAAAAACATTCAGTACTTC. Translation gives CASSLPGQGSKNIQYF.

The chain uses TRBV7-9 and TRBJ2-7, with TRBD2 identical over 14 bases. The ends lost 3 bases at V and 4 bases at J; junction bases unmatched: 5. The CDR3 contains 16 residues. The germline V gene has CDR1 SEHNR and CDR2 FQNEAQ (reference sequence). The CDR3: CASSFPGTSGRYEQYF. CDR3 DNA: TGTGCCAGCAGCTTCCCTGGGACTAGCGGGAGATACGAGCAGTACTTC. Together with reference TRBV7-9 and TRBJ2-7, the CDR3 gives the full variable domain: DTGVSQNPRHKITKRGQNVTFRCDPISEHNRLYWYRQTLGQGPEFLTYFQNEAQLEKSRLLSDRFSAERPKGSFSTLEIQRTEQGDSAMYLCASSFPGTSGRYEQYFGPGTRLTVT.

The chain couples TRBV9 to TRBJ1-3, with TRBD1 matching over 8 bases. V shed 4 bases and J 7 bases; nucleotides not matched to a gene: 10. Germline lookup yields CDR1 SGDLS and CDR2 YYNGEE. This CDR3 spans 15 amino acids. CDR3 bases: TGTGCCAGCAGCCCCGGACAGGGCTACTTGAACACCATATATTTT. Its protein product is CASSPGQGYLNTIYF.

The CDR3 reads CAISESLQGGTEAFF. The CDR3 bases are TGTGCCATCAGTGAGTCGTTGCAGGGGGGCACTGAAGCTTTCTTT. The chain recombines TRBV10-3 with TRBJ1-1, with TRBD1 matching over 7 bases. The CDR3 is 15 amino acids. J lost 4 bases, V lost 0 bases, and 5 bases had no gene match. Germline V gene lookup returns CDR1 ENHRY and CDR2 SYGVKD.

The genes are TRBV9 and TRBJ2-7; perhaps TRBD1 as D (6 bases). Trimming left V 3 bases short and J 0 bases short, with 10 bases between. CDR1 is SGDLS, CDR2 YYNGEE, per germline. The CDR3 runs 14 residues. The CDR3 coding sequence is TGTGCCAGCAGCGCGGACAGTAACTCCTACGAGCAGTACTTC. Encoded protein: CASSADSNSYEQYF.

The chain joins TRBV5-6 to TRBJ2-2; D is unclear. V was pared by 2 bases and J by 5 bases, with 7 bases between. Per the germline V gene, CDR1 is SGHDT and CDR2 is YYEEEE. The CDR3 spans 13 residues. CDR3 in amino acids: CASSFSQTGELFF. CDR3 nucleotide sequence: TGTGCCAGCAGCTTTTCCCAAACCGGGGAGCTGTTTTTT.

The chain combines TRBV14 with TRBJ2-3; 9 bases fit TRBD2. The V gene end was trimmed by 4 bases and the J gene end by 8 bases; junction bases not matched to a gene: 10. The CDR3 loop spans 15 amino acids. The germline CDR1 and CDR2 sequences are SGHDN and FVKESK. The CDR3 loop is CASSLTGTSLRTQYF. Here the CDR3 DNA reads TGTGCCAGCAGCCTCACCGGGACTAGCCTGCGTACGCAGTATTTT.

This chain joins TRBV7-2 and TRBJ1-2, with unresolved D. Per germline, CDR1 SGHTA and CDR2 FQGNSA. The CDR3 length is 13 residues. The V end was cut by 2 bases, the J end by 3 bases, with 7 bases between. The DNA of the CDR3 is TGTGCCAGCAGCTTACGGACGGACTATGGCTACACCTTC. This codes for CASSLRTDYGYTF.

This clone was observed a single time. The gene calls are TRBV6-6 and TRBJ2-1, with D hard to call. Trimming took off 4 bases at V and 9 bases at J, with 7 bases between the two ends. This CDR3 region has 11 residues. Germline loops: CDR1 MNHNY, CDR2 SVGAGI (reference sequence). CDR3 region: CASSSGAEQFF. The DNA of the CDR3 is TGTGCCAGCAGTTCTGGTGCTGAGCAGTTCTTC.

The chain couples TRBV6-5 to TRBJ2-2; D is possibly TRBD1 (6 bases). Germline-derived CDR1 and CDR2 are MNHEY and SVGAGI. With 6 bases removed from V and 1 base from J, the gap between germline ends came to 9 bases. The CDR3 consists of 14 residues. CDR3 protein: CASRMGQNTGELFF. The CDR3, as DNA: TGTGCCAGCAGAATGGGACAGAACACCGGGGAGCTGTTTTTT.

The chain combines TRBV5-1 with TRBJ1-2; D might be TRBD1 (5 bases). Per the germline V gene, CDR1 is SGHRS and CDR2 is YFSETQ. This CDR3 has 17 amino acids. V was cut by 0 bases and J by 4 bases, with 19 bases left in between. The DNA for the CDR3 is TGCGCCAGCAGCTTGGAAACTCAGGGCGGACGCTTCTATGGCTACACCTTC. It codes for CASSLETQGGRFYGYTF.

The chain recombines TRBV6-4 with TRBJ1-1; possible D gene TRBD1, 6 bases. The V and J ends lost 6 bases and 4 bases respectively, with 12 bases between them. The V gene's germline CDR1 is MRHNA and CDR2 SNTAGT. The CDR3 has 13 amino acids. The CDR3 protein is CASSYREGTEAFF. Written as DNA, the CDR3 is TGTGCCAGCAGCTACAGGGAAGGCACTGAAGCTTTCTTT.

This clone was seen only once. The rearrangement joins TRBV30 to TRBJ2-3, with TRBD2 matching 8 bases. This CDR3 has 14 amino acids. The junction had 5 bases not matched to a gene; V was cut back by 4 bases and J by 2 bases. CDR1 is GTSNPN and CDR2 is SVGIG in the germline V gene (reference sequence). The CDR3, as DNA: TGTGCCTGGAAGTTACTAGCGGACACAGATACGCAGTATTTT. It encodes CAWKLLADTDTQYF.

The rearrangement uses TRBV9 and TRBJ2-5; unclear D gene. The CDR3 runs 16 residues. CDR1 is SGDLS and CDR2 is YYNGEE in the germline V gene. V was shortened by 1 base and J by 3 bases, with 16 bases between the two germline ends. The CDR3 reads CASSVRSGKVKETQYF. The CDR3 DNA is TGTGCCAGCAGCGTACGGAGTGGGAAAGTCAAAGAGACCCAGTACTTC. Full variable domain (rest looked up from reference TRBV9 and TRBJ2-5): DSGVTQTPKHLITATGQRVTLRCSPRSGDLSVYWYQQSLDQGLQFLIQYYNGEERAKGNILERFSAQQFPDLHSELNLSSLELGDSALYFCASSVRSGKVKETQYFGPGTRLLVL.

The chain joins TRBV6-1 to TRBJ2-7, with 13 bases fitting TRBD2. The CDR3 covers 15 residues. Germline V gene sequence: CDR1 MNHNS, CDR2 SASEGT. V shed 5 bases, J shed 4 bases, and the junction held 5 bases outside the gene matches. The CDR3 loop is CASSPGLAGYYEQYF. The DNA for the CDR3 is TGTGCCAGCAGTCCGGGACTAGCGGGATATTACGAGCAGTACTTC.

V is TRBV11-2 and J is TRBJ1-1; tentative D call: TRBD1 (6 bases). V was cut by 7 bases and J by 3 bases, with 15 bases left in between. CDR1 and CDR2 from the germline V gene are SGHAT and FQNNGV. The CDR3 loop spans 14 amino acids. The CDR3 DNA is TGTGCCAGCACCCGAAACCAGGGGTACACTGAAGCTTTCTTT. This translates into CASTRNQGYTEAFF. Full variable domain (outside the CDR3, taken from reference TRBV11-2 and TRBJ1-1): EAGVAQSPRYKIIEKRQSVAFWCNPISGHATLYWYQQILGQGPKLLIQFQNNGVVDDSQLPKDRFSAERLKGVDSTLKIQPAKLEDSAVYLCASTRNQGYTEAFFGQGTRLTVV.

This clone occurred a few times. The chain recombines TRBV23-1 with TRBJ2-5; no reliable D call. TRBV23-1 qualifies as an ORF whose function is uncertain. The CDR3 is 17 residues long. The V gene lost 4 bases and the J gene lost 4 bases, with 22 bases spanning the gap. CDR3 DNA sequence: TGCGCCAGCAGTCTAACCACTATCTGGACCTTGGGAGAGACCCAGTACTTC. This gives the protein CASSLTTIWTLGETQYF.

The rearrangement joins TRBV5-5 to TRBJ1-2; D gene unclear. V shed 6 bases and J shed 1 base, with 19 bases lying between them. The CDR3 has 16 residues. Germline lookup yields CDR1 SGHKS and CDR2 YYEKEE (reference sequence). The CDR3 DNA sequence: TGTGCCAGCAAACCACAGCGGACTCCGGATAACTATGGCTACACCTTC. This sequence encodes CASKPQRTPDNYGYTF.

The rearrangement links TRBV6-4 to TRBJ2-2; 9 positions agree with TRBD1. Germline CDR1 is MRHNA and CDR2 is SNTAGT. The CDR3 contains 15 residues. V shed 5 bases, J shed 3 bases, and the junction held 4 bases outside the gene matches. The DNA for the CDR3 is TGTGCCAGCAGTCGACAGGGGGTCTACACCGGGGAGCTGTTTTTT. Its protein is CASSRQGVYTGELFF.

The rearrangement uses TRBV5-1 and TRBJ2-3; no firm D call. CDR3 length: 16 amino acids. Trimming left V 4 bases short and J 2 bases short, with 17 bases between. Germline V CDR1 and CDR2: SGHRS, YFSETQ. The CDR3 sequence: CASSPIGGPNTDTQYF. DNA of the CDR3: TGCGCCAGCAGCCCGATTGGCGGACCAAACACAGATACGCAGTATTTT.